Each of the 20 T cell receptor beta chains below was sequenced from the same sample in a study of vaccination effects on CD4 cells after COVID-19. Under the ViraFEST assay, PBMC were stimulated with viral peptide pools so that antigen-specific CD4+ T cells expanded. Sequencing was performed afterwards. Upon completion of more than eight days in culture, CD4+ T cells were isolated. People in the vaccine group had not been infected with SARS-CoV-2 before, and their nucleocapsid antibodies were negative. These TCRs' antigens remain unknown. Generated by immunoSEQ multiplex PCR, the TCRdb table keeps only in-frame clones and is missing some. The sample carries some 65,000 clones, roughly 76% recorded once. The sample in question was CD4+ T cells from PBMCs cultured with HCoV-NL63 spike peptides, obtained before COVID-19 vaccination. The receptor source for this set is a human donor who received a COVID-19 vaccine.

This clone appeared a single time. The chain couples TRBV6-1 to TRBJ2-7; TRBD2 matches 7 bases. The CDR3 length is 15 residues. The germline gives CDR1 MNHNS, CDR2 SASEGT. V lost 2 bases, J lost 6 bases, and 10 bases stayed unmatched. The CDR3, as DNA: TGTGCCAGCAGTGAAAATGTTCCGGGGGGTCTCGAGCAGTACGTC. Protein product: CASSENVPGGLEQYV.

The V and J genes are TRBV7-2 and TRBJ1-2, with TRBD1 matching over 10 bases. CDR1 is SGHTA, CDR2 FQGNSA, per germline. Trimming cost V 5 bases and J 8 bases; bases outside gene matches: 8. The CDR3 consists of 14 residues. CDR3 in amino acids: CASSEQGQGIGYTF. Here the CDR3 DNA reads TGTGCCAGCAGCGAGCAGGGACAGGGGATAGGCTACACCTTC.

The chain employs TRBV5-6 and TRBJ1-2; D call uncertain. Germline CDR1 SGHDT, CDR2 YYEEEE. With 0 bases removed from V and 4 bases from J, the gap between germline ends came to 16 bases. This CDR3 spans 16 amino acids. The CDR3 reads CASSLAVLAGTYGYTF. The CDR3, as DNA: TGTGCCAGCAGCTTGGCCGTTTTGGCAGGAACCTATGGCTACACCTTC.

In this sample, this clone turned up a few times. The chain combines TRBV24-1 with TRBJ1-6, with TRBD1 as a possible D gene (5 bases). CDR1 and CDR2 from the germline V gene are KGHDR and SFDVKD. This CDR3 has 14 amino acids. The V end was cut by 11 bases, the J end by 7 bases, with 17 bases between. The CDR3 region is CANLPGRENSPLHF. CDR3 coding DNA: TGTGCCAACCTCCCGGGACGGGAAAATTCACCCCTCCACTTT.

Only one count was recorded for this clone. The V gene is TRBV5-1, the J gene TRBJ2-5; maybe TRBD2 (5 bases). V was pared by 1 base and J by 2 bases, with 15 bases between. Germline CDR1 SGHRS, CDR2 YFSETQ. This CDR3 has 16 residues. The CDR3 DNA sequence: TGCGCCAGCAGCTTGAGAGGTTCTCCGGGGCAAGAGACCCAGTACTTC. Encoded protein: CASSLRGSPGQETQYF. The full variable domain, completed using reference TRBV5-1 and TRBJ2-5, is KAGVTQTPRYLIKTRGQQVTLSCSPISGHRSVSWYQQTPGQGLQFLFEYFSETQRNKGNFPGRFSGRQFSNSRSEMNVSTLELGDSALYLCASSLRGSPGQETQYFGPGTRLLVL.

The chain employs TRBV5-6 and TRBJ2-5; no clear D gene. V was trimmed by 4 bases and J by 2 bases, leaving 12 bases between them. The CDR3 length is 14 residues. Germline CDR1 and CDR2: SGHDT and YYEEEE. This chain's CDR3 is CASSPLWGQETQYF. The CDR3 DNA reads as TGTGCCAGCAGCCCGCTTTGGGGTCAAGAGACCCAGTACTTC.

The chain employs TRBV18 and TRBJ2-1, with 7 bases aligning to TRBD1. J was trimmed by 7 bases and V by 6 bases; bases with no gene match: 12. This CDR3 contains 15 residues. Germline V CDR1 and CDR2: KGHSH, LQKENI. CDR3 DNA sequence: TGTGCCAGCTCCGATTCGGGGACAGCGAGGAATGAGCAGTTCTTC. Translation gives CASSDSGTARNEQFF.

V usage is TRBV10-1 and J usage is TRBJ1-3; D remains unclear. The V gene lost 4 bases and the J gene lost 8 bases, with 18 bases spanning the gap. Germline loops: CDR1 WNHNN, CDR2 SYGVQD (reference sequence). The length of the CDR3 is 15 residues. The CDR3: CASSVTGNTGDTIYF. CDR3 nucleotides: TGCGCCAGCAGTGTAACCGGGAATACTGGGGACACCATATATTTT.

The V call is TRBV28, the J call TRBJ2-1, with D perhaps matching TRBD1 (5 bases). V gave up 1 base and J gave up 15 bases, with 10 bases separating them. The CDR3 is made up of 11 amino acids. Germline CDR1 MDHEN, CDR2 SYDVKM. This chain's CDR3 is CASSLSTVRFF. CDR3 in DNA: TGTGCCAGCAGTTTATCGACAGTTCGGTTCTTC.

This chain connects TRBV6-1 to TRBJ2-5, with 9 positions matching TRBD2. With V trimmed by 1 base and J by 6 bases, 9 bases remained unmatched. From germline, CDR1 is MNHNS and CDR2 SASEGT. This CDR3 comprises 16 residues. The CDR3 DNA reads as TGTGCCAGCAGTGAAGGGGGCGGGGGGGCTCTTAAGACCCAGTACTTC. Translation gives CASSEGGGGALKTQYF.

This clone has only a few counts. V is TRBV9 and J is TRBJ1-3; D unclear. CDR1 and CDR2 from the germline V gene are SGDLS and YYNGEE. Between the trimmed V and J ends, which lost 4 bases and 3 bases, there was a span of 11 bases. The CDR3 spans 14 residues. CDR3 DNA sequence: TGTGCCAGCAGCCCCCTGGGCAGTGGAAACACCATATATTTT. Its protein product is CASSPLGSGNTIYF.

CDR3 sequence: CSVGAGAANPTDTQYF. CDR3 DNA: TGCAGCGTAGGAGCGGGGGCTGCTAACCCTACAGATACGCAGTATTTT. This sequence joins TRBV29-1 and TRBJ2-3; 8 bases are a match to TRBD2. This CDR3 has 16 amino acids. Germline CDR1 reads SQVTM; CDR2 reads ANQGSEA. The J segment lost 3 bases and the V segment lost 6 bases, leaving 14 bases of the junction unmatched.

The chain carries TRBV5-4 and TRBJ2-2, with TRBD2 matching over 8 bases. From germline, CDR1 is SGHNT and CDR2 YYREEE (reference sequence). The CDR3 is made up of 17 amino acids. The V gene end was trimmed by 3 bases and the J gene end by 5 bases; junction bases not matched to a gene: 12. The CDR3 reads CASSWVAGGSGTGELFF. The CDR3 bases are TGTGCCAGCAGCTGGGTTGCGGGGGGTTCGGGGACCGGGGAGCTGTTTTTT.

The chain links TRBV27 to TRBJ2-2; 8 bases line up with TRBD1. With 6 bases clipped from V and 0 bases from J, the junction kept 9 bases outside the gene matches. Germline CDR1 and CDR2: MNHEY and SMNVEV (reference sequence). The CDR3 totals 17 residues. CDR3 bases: TGTGCCAGCAGCCAGGGGACAGGACAGGCGAACACCGGGGAGCTGTTTTTT. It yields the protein CASSQGTGQANTGELFF.

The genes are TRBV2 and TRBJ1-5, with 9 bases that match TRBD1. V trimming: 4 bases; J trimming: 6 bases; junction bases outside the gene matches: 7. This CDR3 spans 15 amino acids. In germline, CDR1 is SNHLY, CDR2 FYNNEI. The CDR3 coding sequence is TGTGCCAGCAGTGTGGGACAGGGAAGGGGTCAGCCCCAGCATTTT. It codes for CASSVGQGRGQPQHF.

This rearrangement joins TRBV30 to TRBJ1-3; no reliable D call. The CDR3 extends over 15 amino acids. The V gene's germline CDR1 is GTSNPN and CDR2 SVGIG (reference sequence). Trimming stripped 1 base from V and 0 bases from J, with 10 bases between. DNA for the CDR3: TGTGCCTGGAGTGGGCACTCCGGCTCTGGAAACACCATATATTTT. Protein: CAWSGHSGSGNTIYF.

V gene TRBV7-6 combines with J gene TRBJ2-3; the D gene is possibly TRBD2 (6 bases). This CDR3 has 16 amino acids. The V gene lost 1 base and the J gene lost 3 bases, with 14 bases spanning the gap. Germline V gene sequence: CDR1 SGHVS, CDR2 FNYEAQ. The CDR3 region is CASSLGGTAGTDTQYF. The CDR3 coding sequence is TGTGCCAGCAGCTTAGGGGGGACCGCGGGGACAGATACGCAGTATTTT.

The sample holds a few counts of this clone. CDR3 sequence (DNA): TGTGCCTGGAGTGGGCCCGGTCTCTACGAGCAGTACGTC. Its protein is CAWSGPGLYEQYV. The V call is TRBV30, the J call TRBJ2-7; D is unresolved. Trimming took 1 base from V and 3 from J, leaving 10 bases between them. CDR1 is GTSNPN, CDR2 SVGIG, per germline (reference sequence). The CDR3 is made up of 13 amino acids.

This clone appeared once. The CDR3 bases are TGCGCCAGCAGTCAATTAAGGGCAGAAACTGGATACGAGCAGTACGTC. Its protein is CASSQLRAETGYEQYV. The chain employs TRBV23-1 and TRBJ2-7; no definite D call. TRBV23-1 qualifies as an ORF whose function is uncertain. V lost 1 base and J 4 bases, leaving 17 bases between the germline ends. The CDR3 runs to 16 residues.

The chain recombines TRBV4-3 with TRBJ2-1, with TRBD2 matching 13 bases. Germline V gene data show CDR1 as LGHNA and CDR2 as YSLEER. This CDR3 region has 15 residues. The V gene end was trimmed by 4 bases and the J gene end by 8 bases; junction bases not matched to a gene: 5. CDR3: CASSRLAGGGYEQFF. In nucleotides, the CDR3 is TGCGCCAGCAGCCGACTAGCGGGGGGAGGGTATGAGCAGTTCTTC.